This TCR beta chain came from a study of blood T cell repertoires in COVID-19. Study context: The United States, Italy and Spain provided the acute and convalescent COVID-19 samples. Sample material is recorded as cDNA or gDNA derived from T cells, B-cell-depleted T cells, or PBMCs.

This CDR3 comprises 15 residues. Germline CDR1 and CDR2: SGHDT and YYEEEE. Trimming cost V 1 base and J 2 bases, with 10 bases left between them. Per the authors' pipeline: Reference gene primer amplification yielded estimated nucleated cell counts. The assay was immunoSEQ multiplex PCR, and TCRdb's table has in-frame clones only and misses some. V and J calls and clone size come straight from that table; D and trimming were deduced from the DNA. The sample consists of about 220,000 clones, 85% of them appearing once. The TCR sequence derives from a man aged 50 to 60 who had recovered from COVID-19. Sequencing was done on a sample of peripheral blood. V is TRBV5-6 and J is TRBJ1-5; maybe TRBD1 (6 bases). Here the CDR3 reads CASSLWTVGNQPQHF. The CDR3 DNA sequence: TGTGCCAGCAGCTTGTGGACAGTCGGCAATCAGCCCCAGCATTTT.